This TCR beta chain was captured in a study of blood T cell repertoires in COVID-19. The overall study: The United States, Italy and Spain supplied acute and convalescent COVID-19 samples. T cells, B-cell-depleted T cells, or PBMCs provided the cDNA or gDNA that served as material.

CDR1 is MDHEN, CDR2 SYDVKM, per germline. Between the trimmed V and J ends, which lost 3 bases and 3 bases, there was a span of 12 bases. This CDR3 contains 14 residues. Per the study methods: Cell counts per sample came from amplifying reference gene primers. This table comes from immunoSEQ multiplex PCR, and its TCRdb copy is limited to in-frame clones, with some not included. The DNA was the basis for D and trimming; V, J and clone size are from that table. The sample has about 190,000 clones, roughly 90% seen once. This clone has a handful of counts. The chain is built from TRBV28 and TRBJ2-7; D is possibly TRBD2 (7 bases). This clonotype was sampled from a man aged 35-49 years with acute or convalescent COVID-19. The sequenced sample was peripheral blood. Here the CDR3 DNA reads TGTGCCAGCAGTTTGGGCGGGGGCCTCTACGAGCAGTACTTC. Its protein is CASSLGGGLYEQYF.